This T cell receptor (beta chain) was observed in a study of blood T cell repertoires in COVID-19. Looking at the study overall: Nucleic acid was either cDNA or gDNA, and it came from T cells, B-cell-depleted T cells, or PBMCs.

Only in-frame clones appear in the TCRdb table, and some are missing; sequencing was by immunoSEQ multiplex PCR. The sample carries 200,000 or so clones, approximately 81% recorded once. Germline loops: CDR1 MDHEN, CDR2 SYDVKM. The CDR3 spans 15 residues. The V segment lost 5 bases and the J segment 1 base; nucleotides outside the gene matches: 5. Source material: peripheral blood. The origin of this receptor is a woman over 75 with COVID-19, enrolled during active disease. The gene calls are TRBV28 and TRBJ2-3; 8 bases match TRBD2. CDR3 protein: CASSGLGGGTDTQYF. CDR3 nucleotides: TGTGCCAGCAGTGGCCTCGGGGGGGGCACAGATACGCAGTATTTT.